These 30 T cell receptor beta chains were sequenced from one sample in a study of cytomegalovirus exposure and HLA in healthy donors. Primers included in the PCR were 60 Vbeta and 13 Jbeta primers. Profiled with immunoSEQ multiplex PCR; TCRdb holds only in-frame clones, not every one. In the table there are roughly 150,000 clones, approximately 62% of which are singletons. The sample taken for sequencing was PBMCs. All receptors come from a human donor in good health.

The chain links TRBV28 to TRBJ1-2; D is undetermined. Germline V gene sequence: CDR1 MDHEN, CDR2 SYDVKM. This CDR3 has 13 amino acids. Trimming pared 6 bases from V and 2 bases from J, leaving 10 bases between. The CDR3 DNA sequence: TGTGCCAGCAGCAAGAGTCGCAACTATGGCTACACCTTC. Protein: CASSKSRNYGYTF.

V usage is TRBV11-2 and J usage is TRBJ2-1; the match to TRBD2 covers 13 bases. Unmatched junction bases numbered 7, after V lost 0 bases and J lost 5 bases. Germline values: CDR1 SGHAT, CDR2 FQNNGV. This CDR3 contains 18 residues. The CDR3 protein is CASSLDLGLAGSNNEQFF. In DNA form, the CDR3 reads TGTGCCAGCAGCTTAGATTTGGGACTAGCGGGATCTAACAATGAGCAGTTCTTC. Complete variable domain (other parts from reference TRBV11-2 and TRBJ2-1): EAGVAQSPRYKIIEKRQSVAFWCNPISGHATLYWYQQILGQGPKLLIQFQNNGVVDDSQLPKDRFSAERLKGVDSTLKIQPAKLEDSAVYLCASSLDLGLAGSNNEQFFGPGTRLTVL.

The CDR3 nucleotides are TGTGCCAGCAGCCCGGGGGGTGTGGTTTTTGAGCAGTACTTC. Protein sequence: CASSPGGVVFEQYF. The chain is built from TRBV7-9 and TRBJ2-7; 7 bases fit TRBD2. Trimming took 5 bases from V and 7 from J; bases not matched to a gene: 11. The CDR3 has 14 amino acids. Germline assignment: CDR1 SEHNR and CDR2 FQNEAQ (reference sequence).

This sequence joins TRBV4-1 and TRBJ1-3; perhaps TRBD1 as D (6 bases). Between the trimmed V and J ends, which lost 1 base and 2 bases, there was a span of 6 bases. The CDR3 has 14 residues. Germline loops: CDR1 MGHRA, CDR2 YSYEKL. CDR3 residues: CASSQGTAGNTIYF. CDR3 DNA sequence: TGCGCCAGCAGCCAAGGGACAGCTGGAAACACCATATATTTT.

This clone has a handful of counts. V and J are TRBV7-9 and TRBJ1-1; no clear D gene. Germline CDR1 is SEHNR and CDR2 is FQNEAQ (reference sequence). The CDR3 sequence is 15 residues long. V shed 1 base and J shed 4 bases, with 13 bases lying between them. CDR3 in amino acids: CASSLVGGGITEAFF. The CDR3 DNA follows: TGTGCCAGCAGCTTAGTCGGTGGTGGTATCACTGAAGCTTTCTTT.

The CDR3 DNA reads TGTGCCAGCAGTCCTAGCGGGAGAGGATTGAGCGAGCAGTACTTC. Translation gives CASSPSGRGLSEQYF. The rearrangement uses TRBV27 and TRBJ2-5, with TRBD2 matching over 10 bases. The better agreement between TRBJ2-7 and the DNA end casts doubt on the J call. Per germline, CDR1 MNHEY and CDR2 SMNVEV (reference sequence). The CDR3 totals 15 residues.

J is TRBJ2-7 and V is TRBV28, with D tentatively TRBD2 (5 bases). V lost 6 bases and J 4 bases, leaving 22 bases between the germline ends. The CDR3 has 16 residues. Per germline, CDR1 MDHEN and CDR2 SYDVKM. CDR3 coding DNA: TGTGCCAGCAGCTCAACAACCAGAGAGAGGACTTACGAGCAGTACTTC. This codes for CASSSTTRERTYEQYF.

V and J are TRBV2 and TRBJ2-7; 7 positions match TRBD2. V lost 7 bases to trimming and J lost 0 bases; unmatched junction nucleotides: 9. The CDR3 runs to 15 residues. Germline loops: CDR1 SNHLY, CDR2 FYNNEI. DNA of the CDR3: TGTGCCAGCAACCAACTAGCGAGTAGCTCCTACGAGCAGTACTTC. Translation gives CASNQLASSSYEQYF.

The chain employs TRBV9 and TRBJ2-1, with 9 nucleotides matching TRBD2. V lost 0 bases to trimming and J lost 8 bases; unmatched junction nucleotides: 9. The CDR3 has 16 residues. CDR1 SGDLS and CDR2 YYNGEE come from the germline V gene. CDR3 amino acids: CASSVGRGRAIDEQFF. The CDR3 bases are TGTGCCAGCAGCGTAGGGCGCGGGAGGGCCATCGATGAGCAGTTCTTC.

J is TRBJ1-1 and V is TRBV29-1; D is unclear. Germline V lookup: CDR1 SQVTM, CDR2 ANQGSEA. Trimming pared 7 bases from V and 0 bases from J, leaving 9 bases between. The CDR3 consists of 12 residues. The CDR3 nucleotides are TGCAGCGCACAGAATTTGAACACTGAAGCTTTCTTT. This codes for CSAQNLNTEAFF. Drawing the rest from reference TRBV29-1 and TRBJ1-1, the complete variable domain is SAVISQKPSRDICQRGTSLTIQCQVDSQVTMMFWYRQQPGQSLTLIATANQGSEATYESGFVIDKFPISRPNLTFSTLTVSNMSPEDSSIYLCSAQNLNTEAFFGQGTRLTVV.

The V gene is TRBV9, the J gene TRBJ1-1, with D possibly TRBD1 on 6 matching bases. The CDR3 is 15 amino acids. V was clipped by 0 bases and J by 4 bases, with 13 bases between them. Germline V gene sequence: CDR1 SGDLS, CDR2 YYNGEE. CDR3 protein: CASSVGGRGGTEAFF. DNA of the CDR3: TGTGCCAGCAGCGTAGGGGGCAGGGGCGGCACTGAAGCTTTCTTT.

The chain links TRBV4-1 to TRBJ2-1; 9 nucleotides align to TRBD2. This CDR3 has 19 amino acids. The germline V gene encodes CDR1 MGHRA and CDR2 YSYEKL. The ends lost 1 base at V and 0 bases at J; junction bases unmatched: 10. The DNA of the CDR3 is TGCGCCAGCAGCCAAGGGTGGCGGGAGGGCCAAGGCTCCTACAATGAGCAGTTCTTC. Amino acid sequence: CASSQGWREGQGSYNEQFF.

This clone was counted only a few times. The CDR3 reads CASSRTGVGQPQHF. DNA of the CDR3: TGTGCCAGCAGCCGGACAGGGGTTGGCCAGCCCCAGCATTTT. The chain joins TRBV6-5 to TRBJ1-5, with 9 nucleotides matching TRBD1. The V gene end was trimmed by 6 bases and the J gene end by 7 bases; junction bases not matched to a gene: 7. Germline assignment: CDR1 MNHEY and CDR2 SVGAGI. The length of the CDR3 is 14 residues.

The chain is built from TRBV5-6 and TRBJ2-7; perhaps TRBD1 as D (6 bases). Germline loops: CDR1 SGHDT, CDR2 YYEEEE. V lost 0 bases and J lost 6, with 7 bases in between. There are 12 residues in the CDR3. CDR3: CASSLDRAEQYF. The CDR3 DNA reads TGTGCCAGCAGCTTGGACAGGGCCGAGCAGTACTTC.

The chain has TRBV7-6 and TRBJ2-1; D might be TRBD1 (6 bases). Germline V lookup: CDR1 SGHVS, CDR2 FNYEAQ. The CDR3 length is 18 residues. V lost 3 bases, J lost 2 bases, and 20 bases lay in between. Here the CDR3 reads CASSFSTGQFSAYNEQFF. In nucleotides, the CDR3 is TGTGCCAGCAGCTTTTCTACCGGACAGTTCTCGGCCTACAATGAGCAGTTCTTC.

CDR3: CSVIIQGNQPQHF. The CDR3 region has the DNA TGCAGCGTTATAATACAGGGGAATCAGCCCCAGCATTTT. The gene calls are TRBV29-1 and TRBJ1-5; 7 nucleotides agree with TRBD1. The germline V gene has CDR1 SQVTM and CDR2 ANQGSEA. With 5 bases clipped from V and 4 bases from J, the junction kept 5 bases outside the gene matches. The CDR3 totals 13 residues.

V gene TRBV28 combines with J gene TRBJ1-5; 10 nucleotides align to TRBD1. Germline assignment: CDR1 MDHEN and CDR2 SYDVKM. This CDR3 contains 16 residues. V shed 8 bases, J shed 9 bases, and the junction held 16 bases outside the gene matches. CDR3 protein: CASRFRRGQGLGPQHF. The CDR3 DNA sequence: TGTGCCAGCCGCTTTAGGAGGGGACAGGGGCTAGGGCCCCAGCATTTT.

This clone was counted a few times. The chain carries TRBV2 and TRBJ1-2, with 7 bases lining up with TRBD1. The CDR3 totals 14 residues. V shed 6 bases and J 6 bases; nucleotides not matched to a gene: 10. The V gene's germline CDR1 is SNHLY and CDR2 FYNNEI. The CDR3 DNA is TGTGCCAGCAGAAAAGGGACAGTCACTAATGGCTACACCTTC. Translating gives CASRKGTVTNGYTF.

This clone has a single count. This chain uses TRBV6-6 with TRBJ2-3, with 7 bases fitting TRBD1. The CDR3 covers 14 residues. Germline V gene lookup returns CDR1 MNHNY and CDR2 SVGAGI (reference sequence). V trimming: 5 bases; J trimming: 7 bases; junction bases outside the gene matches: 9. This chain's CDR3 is CASSETGHRNTQYF. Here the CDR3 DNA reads TGTGCCAGCAGTGAGACAGGGCACAGAAATACGCAGTATTTT.

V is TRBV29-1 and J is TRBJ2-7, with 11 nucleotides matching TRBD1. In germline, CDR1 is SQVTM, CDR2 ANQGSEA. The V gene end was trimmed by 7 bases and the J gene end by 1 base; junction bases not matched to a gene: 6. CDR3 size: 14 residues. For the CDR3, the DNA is TGCAGCGCGGTAGGGGACAGGGGGTCCTACGAGCAGTACTTC. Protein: CSAVGDRGSYEQYF.

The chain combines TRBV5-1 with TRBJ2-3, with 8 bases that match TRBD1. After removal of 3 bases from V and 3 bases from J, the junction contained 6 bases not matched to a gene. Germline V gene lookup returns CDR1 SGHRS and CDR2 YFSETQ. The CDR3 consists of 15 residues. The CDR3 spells CASSYERTGTDTQYF. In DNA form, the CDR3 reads TGCGCCAGCAGCTACGAACGGACAGGGACAGATACGCAGTATTTT.

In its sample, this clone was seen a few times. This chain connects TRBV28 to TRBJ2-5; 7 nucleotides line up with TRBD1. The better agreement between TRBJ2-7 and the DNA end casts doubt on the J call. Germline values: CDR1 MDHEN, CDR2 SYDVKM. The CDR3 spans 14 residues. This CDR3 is CASSLDRVSYEQYF. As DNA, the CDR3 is TGTGCCAGCAGTCTCGACAGGGTCTCCTACGAGCAGTACTTC.

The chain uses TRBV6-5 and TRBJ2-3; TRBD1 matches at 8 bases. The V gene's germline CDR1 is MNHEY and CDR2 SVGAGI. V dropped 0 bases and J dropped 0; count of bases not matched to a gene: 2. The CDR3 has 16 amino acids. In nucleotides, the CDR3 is TGTGCCAGCAGTTACTCGACAGGGGCTAGCACAGATACGCAGTATTTT. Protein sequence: CASSYSTGASTDTQYF.

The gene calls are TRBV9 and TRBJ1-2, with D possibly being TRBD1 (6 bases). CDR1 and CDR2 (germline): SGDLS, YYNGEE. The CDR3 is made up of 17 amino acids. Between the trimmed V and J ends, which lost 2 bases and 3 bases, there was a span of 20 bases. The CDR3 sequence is CASSVAPGEGPDYGYTF. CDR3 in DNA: TGTGCCAGCAGCGTTGCACCAGGGGAAGGACCGGACTATGGCTACACCTTC. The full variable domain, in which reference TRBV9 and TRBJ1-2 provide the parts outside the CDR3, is DSGVTQTPKHLITATGQRVTLRCSPRSGDLSVYWYQQSLDQGLQFLIQYYNGEERAKGNILERFSAQQFPDLHSELNLSSLELGDSALYFCASSVAPGEGPDYGYTFGSGTRLTVV.

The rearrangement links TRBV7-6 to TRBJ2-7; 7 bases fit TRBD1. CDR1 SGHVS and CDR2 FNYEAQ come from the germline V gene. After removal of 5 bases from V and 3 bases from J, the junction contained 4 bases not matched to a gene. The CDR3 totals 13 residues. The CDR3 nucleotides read TGTGCCAGCAGCCCCGACAGGGACTACGAGCAGTACTTC. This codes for CASSPDRDYEQYF.

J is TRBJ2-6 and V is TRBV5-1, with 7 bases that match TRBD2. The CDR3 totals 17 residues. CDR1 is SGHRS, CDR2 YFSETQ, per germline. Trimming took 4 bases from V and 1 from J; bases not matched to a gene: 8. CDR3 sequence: CASSPPPGGSGANVLTF. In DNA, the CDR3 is TGCGCCAGCAGCCCCCCCCCGGGGGGATCTGGGGCCAACGTCCTGACTTTC.

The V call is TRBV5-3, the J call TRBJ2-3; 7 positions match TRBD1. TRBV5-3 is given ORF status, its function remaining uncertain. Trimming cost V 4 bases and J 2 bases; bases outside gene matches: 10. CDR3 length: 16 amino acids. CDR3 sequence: CARSRDNRGATDTQYF. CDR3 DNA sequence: TGTGCCAGAAGCCGCGATAACAGGGGCGCCACAGATACGCAGTATTTT.

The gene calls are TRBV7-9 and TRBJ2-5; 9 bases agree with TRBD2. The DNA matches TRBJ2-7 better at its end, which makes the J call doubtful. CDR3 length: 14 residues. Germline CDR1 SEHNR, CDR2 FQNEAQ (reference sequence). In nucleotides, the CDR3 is TGTGCCAGCAGCCCTAGCGGGATCTCCTACGAGCAGTACTTC. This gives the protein CASSPSGISYEQYF.

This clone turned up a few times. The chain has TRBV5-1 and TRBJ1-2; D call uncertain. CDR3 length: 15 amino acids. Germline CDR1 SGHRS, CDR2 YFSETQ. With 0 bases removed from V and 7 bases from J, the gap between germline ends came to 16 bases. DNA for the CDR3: TGCGCCAGCAGCTTGGCCGCGGTGAGGGAGGGTGGCTACACCTTC. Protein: CASSLAAVREGGYTF.

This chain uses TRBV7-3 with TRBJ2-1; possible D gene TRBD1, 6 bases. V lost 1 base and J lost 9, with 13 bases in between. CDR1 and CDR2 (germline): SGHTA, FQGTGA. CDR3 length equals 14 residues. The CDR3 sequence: CASSLNLQGGEQFF. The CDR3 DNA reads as TGTGCCAGCAGCTTAAATTTACAGGGCGGTGAGCAGTTCTTC.